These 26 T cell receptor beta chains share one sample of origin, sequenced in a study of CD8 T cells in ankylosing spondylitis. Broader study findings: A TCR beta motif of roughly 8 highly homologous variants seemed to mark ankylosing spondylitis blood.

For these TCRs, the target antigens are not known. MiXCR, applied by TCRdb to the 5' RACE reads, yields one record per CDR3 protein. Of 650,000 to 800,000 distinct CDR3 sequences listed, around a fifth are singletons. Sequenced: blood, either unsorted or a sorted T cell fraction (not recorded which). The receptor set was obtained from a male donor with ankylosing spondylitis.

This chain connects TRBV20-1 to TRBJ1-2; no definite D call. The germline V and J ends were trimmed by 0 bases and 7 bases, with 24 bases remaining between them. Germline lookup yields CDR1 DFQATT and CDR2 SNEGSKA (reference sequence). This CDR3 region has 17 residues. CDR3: CSARDRVQDPYPSGYTF. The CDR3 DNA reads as TGCAGTGCTAGAGATCGTGTTCAGGACCCTTACCCCTCTGGCTACACCTTC.

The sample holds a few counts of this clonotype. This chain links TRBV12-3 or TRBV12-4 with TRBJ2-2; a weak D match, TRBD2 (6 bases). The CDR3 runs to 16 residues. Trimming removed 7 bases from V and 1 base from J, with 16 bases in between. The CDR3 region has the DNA TGTGCCAGCACCCTCTCGGGAGCCAGGAACACCGGGGAGCTGTTTTTT. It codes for CASTLSGARNTGELFF.

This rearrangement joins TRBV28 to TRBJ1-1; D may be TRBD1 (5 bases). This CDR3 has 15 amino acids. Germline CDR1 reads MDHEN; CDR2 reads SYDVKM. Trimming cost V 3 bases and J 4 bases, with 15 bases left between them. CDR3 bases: TGTGCCAGCAGTTTTCCCGATCGGGGGGGCACTGAAGCTTTCTTT. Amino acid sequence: CASSFPDRGGTEAFF.

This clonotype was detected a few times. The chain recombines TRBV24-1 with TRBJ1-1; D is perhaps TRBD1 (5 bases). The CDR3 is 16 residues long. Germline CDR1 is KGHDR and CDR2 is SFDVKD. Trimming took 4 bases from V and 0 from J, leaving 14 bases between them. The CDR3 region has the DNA TGTGCCACCAGTGACTCCCCCGGCAGGGTGAACACTGAAGCTTTCTTT. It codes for CATSDSPGRVNTEAFF.

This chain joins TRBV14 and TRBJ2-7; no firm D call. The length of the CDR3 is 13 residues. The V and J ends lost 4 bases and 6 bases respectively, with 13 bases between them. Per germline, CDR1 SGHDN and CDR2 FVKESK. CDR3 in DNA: TGTGCCAGCAGCCCCTGGGCGTCCGGCGAGCAGTACTTC. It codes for CASSPWASGEQYF.

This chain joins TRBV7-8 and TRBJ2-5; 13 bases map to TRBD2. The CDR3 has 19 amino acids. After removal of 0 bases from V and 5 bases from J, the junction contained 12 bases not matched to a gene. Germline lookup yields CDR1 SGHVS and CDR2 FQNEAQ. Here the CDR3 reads CASSLARGLAGFQGETQYF. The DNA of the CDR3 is TGTGCCAGCAGCTTAGCGAGGGGACTAGCGGGATTTCAGGGGGAGACCCAGTACTTC.

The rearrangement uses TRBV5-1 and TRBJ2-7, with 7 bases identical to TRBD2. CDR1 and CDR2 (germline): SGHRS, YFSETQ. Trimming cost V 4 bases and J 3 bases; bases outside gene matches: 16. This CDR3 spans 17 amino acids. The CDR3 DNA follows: TGCGCCAGCAGCCAAGACCTAGCGGAGAGAGACAACTACGAGCAGTACTTC. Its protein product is CASSQDLAERDNYEQYF.

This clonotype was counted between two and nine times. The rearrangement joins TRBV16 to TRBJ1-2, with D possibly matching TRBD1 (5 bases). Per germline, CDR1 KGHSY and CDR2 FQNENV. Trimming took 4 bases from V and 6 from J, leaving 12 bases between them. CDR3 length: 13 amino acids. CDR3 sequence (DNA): TGTGCCAGCAGCCCAGAGGGGTATCATGGCTACACCTTC. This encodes CASSPEGYHGYTF.

The CDR3 bases are TGTGCCAGCAGTTTAAGACGGGACACCGATAGCAATCAGCCCCAGCATTTT. Encoded protein: CASSLRRDTDSNQPQHF. The chain uses TRBV12-3 or TRBV12-4 and TRBJ1-5, with D possibly TRBD1 on 6 matching bases. This CDR3 is built from 17 residues. With 2 bases removed from V and 0 bases from J, the gap between germline ends came to 14 bases.

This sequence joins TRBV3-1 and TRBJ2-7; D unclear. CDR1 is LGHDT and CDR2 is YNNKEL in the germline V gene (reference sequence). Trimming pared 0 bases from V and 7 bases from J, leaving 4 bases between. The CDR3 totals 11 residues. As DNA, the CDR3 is TGTGCCAGCAGCCAAGATCAGGAGCAGTACTTC. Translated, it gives CASSQDQEQYF.

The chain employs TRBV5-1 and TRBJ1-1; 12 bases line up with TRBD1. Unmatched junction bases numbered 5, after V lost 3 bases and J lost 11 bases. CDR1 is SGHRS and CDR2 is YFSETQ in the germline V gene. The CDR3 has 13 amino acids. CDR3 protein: CASSSGQGARAFF. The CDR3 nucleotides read TGCGCCAGCAGCTCGGGACAGGGGGCTCGGGCTTTCTTT.

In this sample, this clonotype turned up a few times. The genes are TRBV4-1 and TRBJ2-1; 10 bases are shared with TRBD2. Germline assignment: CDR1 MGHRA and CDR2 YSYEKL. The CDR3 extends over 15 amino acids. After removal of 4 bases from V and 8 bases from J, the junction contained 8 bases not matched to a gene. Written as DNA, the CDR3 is TGCGCCAGCAGCCCCCTAGCGGGAGTTTTCGATGAGCAGTTCTTC. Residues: CASSPLAGVFDEQFF.

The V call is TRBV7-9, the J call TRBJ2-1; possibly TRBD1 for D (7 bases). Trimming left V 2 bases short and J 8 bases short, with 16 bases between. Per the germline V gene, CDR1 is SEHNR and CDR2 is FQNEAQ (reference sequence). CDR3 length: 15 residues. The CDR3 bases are TGTGCCAGCAGCTTAAGAGGGGGCAGGGGGGATGAGCAGTTCTTC. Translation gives CASSLRGGRGDEQFF.

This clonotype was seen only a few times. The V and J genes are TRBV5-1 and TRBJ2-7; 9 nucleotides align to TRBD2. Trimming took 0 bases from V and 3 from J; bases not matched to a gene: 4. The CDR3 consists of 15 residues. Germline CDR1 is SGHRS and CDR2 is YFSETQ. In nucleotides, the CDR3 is TGCGCCAGCAGCTTGGGTCGCGGGAGGGTCTACGAGCAGTACTTC. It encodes CASSLGRGRVYEQYF.

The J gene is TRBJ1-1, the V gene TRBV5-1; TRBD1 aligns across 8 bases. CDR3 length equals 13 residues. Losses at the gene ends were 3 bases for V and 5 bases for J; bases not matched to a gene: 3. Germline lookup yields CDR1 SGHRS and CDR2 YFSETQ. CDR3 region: CASSWTGKTEAFF. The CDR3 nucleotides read TGCGCCAGCAGCTGGACAGGGAAAACTGAAGCTTTCTTT.

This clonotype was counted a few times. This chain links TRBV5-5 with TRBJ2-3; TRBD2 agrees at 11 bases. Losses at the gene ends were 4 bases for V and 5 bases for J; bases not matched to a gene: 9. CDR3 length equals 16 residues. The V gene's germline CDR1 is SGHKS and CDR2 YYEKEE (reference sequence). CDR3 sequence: CASSTLAGGGRDTQYF. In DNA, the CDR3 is TGTGCCAGCAGCACCCTAGCGGGAGGCGGGAGAGATACGCAGTATTTT. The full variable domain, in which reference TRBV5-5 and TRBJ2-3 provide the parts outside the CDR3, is DAGVTQSPTHLIKTRGQQVTLRCSPISGHKSVSWYQQVLGQGPQFIFQYYEKEERGRGNFPDRFSARQFPNYSSELNVNALLLGDSALYLCASSTLAGGGRDTQYFGPGTRLTVL.

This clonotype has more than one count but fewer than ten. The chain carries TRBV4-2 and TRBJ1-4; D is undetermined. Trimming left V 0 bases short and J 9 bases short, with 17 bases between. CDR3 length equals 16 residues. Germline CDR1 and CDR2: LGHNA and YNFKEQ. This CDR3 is CASSQDRSDAMKKLFF. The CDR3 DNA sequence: TGTGCCAGCAGCCAAGATCGATCTGACGCAATGAAAAAACTGTTTTTT.

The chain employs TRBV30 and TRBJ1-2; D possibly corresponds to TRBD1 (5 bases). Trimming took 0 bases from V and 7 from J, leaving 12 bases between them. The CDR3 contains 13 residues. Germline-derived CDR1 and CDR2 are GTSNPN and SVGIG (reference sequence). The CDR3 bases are TGTGCCTGGAGTGTTGTCCGGGGGTCTGGCTACACCTTC. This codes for CAWSVVRGSGYTF.

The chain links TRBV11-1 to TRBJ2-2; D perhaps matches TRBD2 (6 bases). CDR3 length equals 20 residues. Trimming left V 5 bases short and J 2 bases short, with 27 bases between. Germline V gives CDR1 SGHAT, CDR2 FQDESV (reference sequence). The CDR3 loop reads CASSPLRGQVNSGNTGELFF. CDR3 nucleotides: TGTGCCAGCAGCCCTTTACGAGGGCAGGTGAATAGCGGTAACACCGGGGAGCTGTTTTTT.

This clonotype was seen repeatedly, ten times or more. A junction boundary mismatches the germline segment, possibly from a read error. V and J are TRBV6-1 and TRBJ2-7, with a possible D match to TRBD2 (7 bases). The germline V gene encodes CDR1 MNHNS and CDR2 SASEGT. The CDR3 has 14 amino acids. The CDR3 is CASSDSLDRGGLLF. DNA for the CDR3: TGTGCCAGCAGTGATTCCCTCGATAGGGGGGGACTGCTCTTC.

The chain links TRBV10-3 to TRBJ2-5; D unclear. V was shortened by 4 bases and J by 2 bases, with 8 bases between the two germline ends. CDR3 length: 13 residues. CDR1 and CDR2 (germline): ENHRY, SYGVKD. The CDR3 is CAISGNNQETQYF. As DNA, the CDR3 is TGTGCCATCAGTGGGAACAATCAAGAGACCCAGTACTTC.

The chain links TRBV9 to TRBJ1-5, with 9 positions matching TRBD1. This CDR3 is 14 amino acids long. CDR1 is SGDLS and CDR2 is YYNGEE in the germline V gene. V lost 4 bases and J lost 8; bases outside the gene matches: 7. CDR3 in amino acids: CASSLTGGKEPQHF. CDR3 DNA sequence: TGTGCCAGCAGCCTAACAGGGGGCAAGGAGCCCCAGCATTTT.

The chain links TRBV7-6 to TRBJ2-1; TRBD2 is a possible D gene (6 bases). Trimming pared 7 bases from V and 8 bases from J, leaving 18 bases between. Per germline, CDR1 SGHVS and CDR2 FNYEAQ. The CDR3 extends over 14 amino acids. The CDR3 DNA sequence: TGTGCCAGCACCACAAGACTAGAAGCACATGAGCAGTTCTTC. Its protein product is CASTTRLEAHEQFF. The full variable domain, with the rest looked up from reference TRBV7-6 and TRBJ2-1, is GAGVSQSPRYKVTKRGQDVALRCDPISGHVSLYWYRQALGQGPEFLTYFNYEAQQDKSGLPNDRFSAERPEGSISTLTIQRTEQRDSAMYRCASTTRLEAHEQFFGPGTRLTVL.

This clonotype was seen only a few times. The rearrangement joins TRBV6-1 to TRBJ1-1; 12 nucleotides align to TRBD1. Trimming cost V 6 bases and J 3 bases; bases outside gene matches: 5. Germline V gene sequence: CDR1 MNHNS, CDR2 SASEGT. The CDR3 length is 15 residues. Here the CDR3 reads CASSRDRGQDTEAFF. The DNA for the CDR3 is TGTGCCAGCAGCCGGGACAGGGGGCAGGACACTGAAGCTTTCTTT.

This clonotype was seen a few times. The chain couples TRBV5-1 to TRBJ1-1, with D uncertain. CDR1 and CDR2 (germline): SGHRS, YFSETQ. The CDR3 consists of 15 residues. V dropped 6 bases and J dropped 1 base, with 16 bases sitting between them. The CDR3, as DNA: TGCGCCAGCAAGTTCACAACGGGCGCGAACACTGAAGCTTTCTTT. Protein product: CASKFTTGANTEAFF. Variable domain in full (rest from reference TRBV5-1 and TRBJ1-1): KAGVTQTPRYLIKTRGQQVTLSCSPISGHRSVSWYQQTPGQGLQFLFEYFSETQRNKGNFPGRFSGRQFSNSRSEMNVSTLELGDSALYLCASKFTTGANTEAFFGQGTRLTVV.

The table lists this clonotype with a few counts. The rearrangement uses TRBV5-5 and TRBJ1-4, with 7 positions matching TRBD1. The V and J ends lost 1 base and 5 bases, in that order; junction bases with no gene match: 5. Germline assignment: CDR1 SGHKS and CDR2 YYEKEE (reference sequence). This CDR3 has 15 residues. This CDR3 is CASSLLGQRNEKLFF. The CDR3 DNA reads TGTGCCAGCAGCTTGCTGGGACAGAGAAATGAAAAACTGTTTTTT.